This T cell receptor beta chain was found in a study of neurological immune-mediated disorders. Points from the study as a whole: Multiple sclerosis was found to have the least TCR clonal expansion, below healthy controls, and HTLV-1-associated myelopathy the most. Phylogenetic grouping assigned the repertoires of 18 of 34 multiple sclerosis patients to one related-CDR3 cluster, which constitutes a possible signature.

Per the germline V gene, CDR1 is LNHNV and CDR2 is YYDKDF (reference sequence). J gave up 5 bases and V 5 bases, and 10 bases lay outside the gene matches. The CDR3 has 15 amino acids. This clonotype was recorded at least ten times. Its antigen is not identified. TCRdb analysed the 5' RACE reads with MiXCR anew, one entry per CDR3 protein. In the table there are 65,000 to 95,000 distinct CDR3 sequences, nearly 6% of which are singletons. As to time point: longitudinal time-point 2. Input material: PBMCs. V is TRBV15 and J is TRBJ1-1; 8 bases are shared with TRBD1. The TCR comes from a woman aged 55-69 years with multiple sclerosis. Written as DNA, the CDR3 is TGTGCCACCAGCGGAGGGACAGGAGGGAAAACTGAAGCTTTCTTT. Residues: CATSGGTGGKTEAFF.